This T cell receptor (beta chain) was sequenced for a study of immune characterization of retroperitoneal liposarcoma. TCRdb re-called the PCR reads through MiXCR, storing one row per CDR3 protein. Here the sample spans 10,000 to 12,000 distinct CDR3 sequences, around 30% being singletons. The CDR3 contains 16 residues. Germline CDR1 and CDR2: SGHVS and FQNEAQ. Trimming took 1 base from V and 6 from J, leaving 16 bases between them. V usage is TRBV7-8 and J usage is TRBJ1-5, with a possible D match to TRBD1 (6 bases). The material sequenced was tumor tissue. This clonotype was obtained from a male donor with retroperitoneal liposarcoma. Here the CDR3 DNA reads TGTGCCAGCAGCTTAGTCTCAGGACAGTGGACTCAGCCCCAGCATTTT. The encoded protein is CASSLVSGQWTQPQHF.